This TCR beta chain is drawn from a study of human CD8 memory T cell subsets. UMI-labeled 5' RACE produced the TCR beta libraries. One entry per CDR3 protein, without DNA, is what TCRdb gives after re-calling the 5' RACE reads. The sample has roughly 5,000 distinct CDR3 sequences. This clonotype is classed as large (0.1 to 1%) by frequency. Its matching antigen is unknown. General study findings and limits: Among T cell receptor chains, only the beta chains were sequenced in this study.

The origin of this receptor is a human donor in good health. The sample was CD8+ T cells from PBMCs.

The CDR3 loop reads CASRFGTGPLHEQFF. This chain uses TRBV19 with TRBJ2-1; with no DNA, the TCRdb D assignment of TRBD2 cannot be verified. Germline CDR1 is LNHDA and CDR2 is SQIVND (reference sequence). This CDR3 is 15 amino acids long.